The sequence of this TCR beta chain was determined in a study of T-cell reconstitution after alpha-beta-depleted transplantation in children. Remarks on this clonotype: Antigen: not known.

Points from the study as a whole: T cells produced anew were the main source of T-cell counts and diversity one year after transplant. Several hundred expanded graft clones reportedly supplied alpha-beta T cells about two months after transplant.

The authors prepared the TCRbeta library with unique molecular identifiers. From the PCR reads, TCRdb called clonotypes with MiXCR, one entry per CDR3 protein. This sample has hundreds of thousands of distinct CDR3 sequences, with around a sixth found just once. The germline V gene encodes CDR1 SGHDN and CDR2 FVKESK. The length of the CDR3 is 15 residues. The V gene end was trimmed by 4 bases and the J gene end by 4 bases; junction bases not matched to a gene: 6. This specimen consisted of PBMCs, mostly from graft donor cells, obtained 360 days after TCRalphabeta/CD19-depleted stem cell transplant. The clonotype originates from a male patient aged 2 to 9 who had a stem cell transplant for acute lymphoblastic leukemia, so the T cells may come from the graft donor. The chain uses TRBV14 and TRBJ2-2, with TRBD2 matching 7 bases. CDR3 DNA sequence: TGTGCCAGCAGCCCCGGGGGGTTTGGCACCGGGGAGCTGTTTTTT. It is translated as CASSPGGFGTGELFF. The complete variable domain, with remaining parts taken from reference TRBV14 and TRBJ2-2, reads EAGVTQFPSHSVIEKGQTVTLRCDPISGHDNLYWYRRVMGKEIKFLLHFVKESKQDESGMPNNRFLAERTGGTYSTLKVQPAELEDSGVYFCASSPGGFGTGELFFGEGSRLTVL.